This section outlines one T cell receptor (beta chain) sequence together with its context. This clone occurred once. This clone's antigen is unknown. Base qualities are missing; no much larger clone stands one base away. In total, roughly 670 healthy bone marrow donors made up the cohort. At the time of sampling, every cohort member was nominally healthy, though immune exposures that went unrecorded were likely present. The donor was CMV seropositive and belonged to the group of some 290 seropositive cohort members. Every donor gave a peripheral blood sample, and the peripheral blood mononuclear cells from that sample were used for TCR beta sequencing. Genomic DNA extraction from the blood cell samples was performed with the Qiagen DNeasy Blood Extraction Kit. The source of the sample is a study of cytomegalovirus exposure and HLA in healthy donors (dated by TCRdb to about 2017). Regarding the research as a whole: According to an earlier analysis of around 600 of the donors, 150 million to 200 million T cells yielded 90 million to 140 million unique TCR beta sequences and around 300 Gb of sequence data. Around 330 gigabases of sequencing data and approximately 92 million unique TCR sequences made up an early release that covered roughly 670 HLA-typed donors. Of the 350 to 450 genotyped donors, 81% fell in the genetic ancestry cluster associated with self-reported Caucasian donors. The study aimed to test whether signatures of past pathogen exposure could be identified by cataloging public T cell receptors. Using immunosequencing, the study profiled T cell repertoires from some 670 subjects and related those repertoires to cytomegalovirus serostatus. In addition to the first cohort of several hundred subjects, a separate validation cohort of approximately 130 different subjects was used. To predict cytomegalovirus infection status, the study brought together high-throughput TCR immunosequencing, statistical association of individual TCRs with disease status, and machine learning. A later analysis re-examined previously published TCR beta repertoires from more than 600 donors and added high-resolution HLA genotyping to investigate patterns of TCR occurrence. The later analysis used no new phenotypic data to find candidate immune exposures, relying instead on TCR beta sequences and their occurrence across donors. An earlier analysis of approximately 580 of the donors used high-throughput TCR beta sequencing to judge whether each TCR beta V gene segment behaved as functional or pseudogenic. Donor age, sex, ethnicity and CMV serostatus were compiled together with the repertoire data. A later genetic analysis used genome-wide SNP genotypes for about 60% of the roughly 700 donors, treating that subset as a discovery cohort. Every repertoire in the discovery cohort had been generated on one and the same sequencing platform. Class I and class II HLA loci were covered by the typing at four-digit resolution. Typing coverage varied by locus: roughly 629-640 donors for A, B, C, DRB1 and DQB1; roughly 520 for DQA1; some 610 for DPA1; some 470 for DPB1. Because of strong linkage in the cohort, a handful of DR-DQ haplotypes were treated as single units for association and clustering. Among approximately 370 genotyped donors of the cohort, an average of roughly 230,000 unique TCR beta nucleotide sequences was sequenced per donor, of which about 19% were non-productive. The full study reports these points: CMV serostatus was the only immune exposure information available for the cohort. This cohort had only TCR beta chains sequenced, and the lack of alpha or paired-chain data limited which features could be detected. In an earlier analysis of 587 of the donors, most TCR beta V segments appeared in productive rearrangements about 87% or about 30% of the time, broadly matching IMGT annotations. According to the authors, the approach could potentially be generalized to other disease states and immunological phenotypes. A later analysis found that HLA-associated TCR beta chains were more clonally expanded and had lower generation probabilities than equally common non-associated chains. The sequencing pipeline was judged likely to have produced a cluster of highly shared sequence variants as a technical artifact. Compared with the roughly 710-donor mean, donors in an Asian-associated ancestry cluster had fewer N-insertions in productive TCRs, according to a later genetic analysis. Linkage disequilibrium might explain the correlated functional status among segregating V segments, but an unknown experimental factor could not be ruled out. A later analysis associated about 17,000 TCR beta sequences with specific HLA alleles at a false discovery rate of 0.05. Strong co-occurrence of HLA alleles, especially DR and DQ, made assigning TCR associations to individual alleles difficult. The study listed approximately 150 TCR beta chains as associated with cytomegalovirus. A further reported finding was that TCR beta sequences accurately predicted the HLA-A and HLA-B alleles for most subjects in the first cohort. Sequencing depth was assumed to be roughly uniform across donors in the presence/absence analyses, though that assumption may not hold. A later genetic analysis associated a missense DCLRE1C variant with V-gene and J-gene trimming of TCR beta chains, and an independent cohort replicated the association. Some IMGT-functional V segments, including TRBV6-2 and TRBV6-3, could not be distinguished by the 87-base-pair reads and were therefore excluded. Because counts were too low, under 20 rarely observed V segments, including chromosome 9 orphons, were left out of the earlier analysis of some 640 of the donors. Across donors, most TCR sequences were observed very rarely, whereas some public TCRs were present in many individuals. According to a later analysis, most CMV-associated TCR beta chains appeared to be HLA-restricted, and the HLA associations seemed to be driven largely by CMV exposure. In vitro tests confirmed that a few of the cytomegalovirus-associated TCR beta chains recognize cytomegalovirus antigens. HLA typing was unavailable for some donors at each locus, so association tests used only the typed subset. Cytomegalovirus status was reported to be diagnosed by the classifier with high specificity and sensitivity in both the original and validation cohorts. In a later analysis, several top co-occurrence clusters were reported to appear linked to parvovirus B19, influenza, CMV and Epstein-Barr virus. In a later analysis, the rate of TCR association differed among HLA loci, with DRB1 alleles having the most associated TCRs and HLA-C alleles having the fewest.

The library was obtained by the immunoSEQ multiplex PCR assay. The multiplex PCR relied on a mix of 60 forward primers for TCR Vbeta segments and 13 reverse primers for TCR Jbeta segments. Amplification of the CDR3 region of rearranged TCR beta genes was performed with a multiplex PCR assay on genomic DNA. The amplified TCR beta libraries were sequenced on the Illumina HiSeq System as 87-base-pair reads. The study's processing was this. A later analysis counted approximately 76 million unique TCR beta chains across the 666 repertoires, and some 11 million of these chains were shared by at least two donors. A nearest-neighbor algorithm error-corrected the raw reads and collapsed the reads into unique sequences, merging closely related sequences to remove PCR and sequencing errors. V, D and J gene segments were assigned by aligning CDR3 sequences to IMGT reference sequences. For a sequence to be retained, at least a six-nucleotide match to both a V gene segment and a J gene segment was required. Rearrangements were called productive when the CDR3 lacked stop codons and stayed in frame with V and J; all others were non-productive. Following IMGT convention, CDR3 was defined as the stretch from the second conserved V-encoded cysteine to the conserved J-encoded phenylalanine. The earlier analysis of about 500 of the donors excluded sequences that lacked an unambiguous match to a single V gene segment. In an earlier analysis of 587 of the donors, V segments were called functional above 56.7% productive rearrangements and were called segregating when the between-donor standard deviation exceeded 5%. A statistical classification framework was developed to diagnose cytomegalovirus status using the catalog of TCR beta chain sequences. In a later analysis, TCR nucleotide sequences were compared against IMGT/GENE-DB human TR gene sequences so that V and J genes could be assigned. Using the TCRdist pipeline, a later analysis assigned CDR3 sequences along with most-parsimonious VDJ recombination scenarios. A later analysis defined each TCR beta chain by its CDR3 amino acid sequence plus V-gene family, and excluded reads lacking a unique V-gene family. In a later analysis, 450 to 600 highly shared, low-generation-probability nucleotide sequences were removed to address suspected cross-contamination and a sequencing artifact. A later analysis calculated a clonal expansion index for each public chain from normalized within-repertoire ranks of inferred template counts. Generation probabilities in a later analysis came from a VDJ recombination model fitted to out-of-frame rearrangements, and those results were checked against IGoR. In a later analysis, TCR-TCR, TCR-HLA and TCR-CMV co-occurrence was scored with hypergeometric tests, and a repertoire-size bias correction was applied to TCR pairs. False discovery rates were estimated in a later analysis by permuting HLA or CMV assignments 20 times. In a later analysis, co-occurring TCRs were grouped using DBSCAN, with TCRdist sequence similarity added in when clustering inside HLA-allele-positive subsets. For co-occurrence clustering, repertoires with fewer than 30,000 or more than 120,000 public chains were excluded, along with a handful of repertoires with anomalous nucleotide sharing. Not all clones reach the TCRdb copy of this immuneACCESS table, which keeps in-frame sequences only. Checked studies attribute under half of the gap to unresolved V genes and leave the rest unexplained. V, J and clone size were drawn from that table, and D and trimming were deduced from the DNA. This sample is represented by fewer than 70,000 clones; 74% of them were singletons. The ten largest clones add up to approximately 10% of the sample.

Trimming takes 0 bases off V and 2 bases off J; junction bases not matched to a gene: 7. The germline V gene encodes CDR1 SGHVS and CDR2 FQNEAQ. CDR3 length: 17 amino acids, cysteine to phenylalanine. Solely the CDR3 DNA is kept, with 51 bases framed from the first base. Here the chain combines TRBV7-8 and TRBJ1-2, with TRBD1 matching 9 junction bases. The sample comprised PBMCs. The receptor was derived from an older woman in good health and CMV-seropositive. The sequenced DNA is TGTGCCAGCAGCTTAGCGAACAGGGGGCCCCTAAACTATGGCTACACCTTC. It is translated as CASSLANRGPLNYGYTF.